The 8 T cell receptor beta chains in this list originate from one sample, sequenced in a study of CD8 T cells in ankylosing spondylitis. TCRdb re-derived calls from the 5' RACE reads in MiXCR, one entry per CDR3 protein. In the table there are around 99,000 distinct CDR3 sequences, approximately 9% of which are singletons. The specimen was blood, either unsorted or a sorted T cell fraction (not recorded which). All receptors come from a male donor with ankylosing spondylitis or in good health (not recorded which).

In its sample, this clonotype was seen many times. The J gene is TRBJ2-3, the V gene TRBV20-1; 7 nucleotides align to TRBD1. The J segment lost 6 bases and the V segment lost 5 bases, leaving 17 bases of the junction unmatched. Germline V gives CDR1 DFQATT, CDR2 SNEGSKA (reference sequence). The CDR3 length is 16 residues. The CDR3 here is CSAPRRAGGARDTQYF. The CDR3 bases are TGCAGTGCTCCCCGACGGGCAGGGGGTGCACGCGATACGCAGTATTTT.

This clonotype has just a few counts. The chain employs TRBV7-9 and TRBJ2-3; possible D gene TRBD1, 6 bases. Trimming took 4 bases from V and 3 from J, leaving 14 bases between them. The V gene's germline CDR1 is SEHNR and CDR2 FQNEAQ (reference sequence). The CDR3 spans 15 residues. The DNA for the CDR3 is TGTGCCAGCAGCTCACTACAGGGCTGGACAGATACGCAGTATTTT. Translating it yields CASSSLQGWTDTQYF.

This clonotype was detected ten times or more. The gene calls are TRBV3-1 and TRBJ2-7, with TRBD2 matching 9 bases. V shed 4 bases and J 2 bases; nucleotides not matched to a gene: 6. There are 15 residues in the CDR3. Germline V gene data show CDR1 as LGHDT and CDR2 as YNNKEL (reference sequence). CDR3 loop: CASSPTSGYTYEQYF. The CDR3 DNA reads as TGTGCCAGCAGCCCGACTAGCGGATATACCTACGAGCAGTACTTC.

Many counts were recorded for this clonotype. The chain joins TRBV5-1 to TRBJ2-4; D is possibly TRBD2 (5 bases). CDR1 is SGHRS and CDR2 is YFSETQ in the germline V gene. The CDR3 covers 13 residues. V lost 2 bases and J lost 7, with 10 bases in between. Here the CDR3 DNA reads TGCGCCAGCAGCTTTGAGGGTAACAACATTCAGTACTTC. Its translation is CASSFEGNNIQYF.

The chain employs TRBV7-9 and TRBJ2-6, with D unresolved. The V end was cut by 6 bases, the J end by 0 bases, with 6 bases between. Germline loops: CDR1 SEHNR, CDR2 FQNEAQ (reference sequence). CDR3 length equals 14 residues. CDR3 in amino acids: CASRGNSGANVLTF. The CDR3 DNA follows: TGTGCCAGCAGAGGGAACTCTGGGGCCAACGTCCTGACTTTC.

This clonotype is categorized as medium-sized. This sequence joins TRBV5-1 and TRBJ2-7, with D hard to call. Trimming pared 0 bases from V and 0 bases from J, leaving 13 bases between. The V gene's germline CDR1 is SGHRS and CDR2 YFSETQ. The CDR3 has 16 amino acids. The DNA for the CDR3 is TGCGCCAGCAGCTTGGGAGTTCGGATAGCCTCCTACGAGCAGTACTTC. It is translated as CASSLGVRIASYEQYF.

This clonotype has more than one count but fewer than ten. V and J are TRBV7-8 and TRBJ1-2, with D perhaps TRBD1 (5 bases). This CDR3 has 16 residues. Trimming took off 0 bases at V and 4 bases at J, with 15 bases between the two ends. Germline V gene sequence: CDR1 SGHVS, CDR2 FQNEAQ. This CDR3 is CASSLAQGGGPYGYTF. In DNA, the CDR3 is TGTGCCAGCAGCTTAGCGCAGGGAGGCGGACCCTATGGCTACACCTTC.

The chain recombines TRBV29-1 with TRBJ2-4, with D possibly matching TRBD1 (5 bases). This CDR3 has 14 residues. The germline CDR1 and CDR2 sequences are SQVTM and ANQGSEA. Trimming cost V 4 bases and J 6 bases, with 16 bases left between them. The CDR3: CSVVITAQGNIQYF. CDR3 bases: TGCAGCGTTGTTATAACGGCCCAGGGAAACATTCAGTACTTC.